This TCR beta chain was captured in a study of blood T cell repertoires in COVID-19. Across the study: From the United States, Italy and Spain came samples of acute and convalescent COVID-19. T cells, B-cell-depleted T cells, or PBMCs provided the cDNA or gDNA that served as material.

As processed by the authors: Estimated nucleated cell counts came from reference gene primer amplification. This table comes from immunoSEQ multiplex PCR, and its TCRdb copy is limited to in-frame clones, with some not included. The V and J calls and clone size are taken from that table; D and trimming were inferred from the DNA. This sample yields 270,000 or so clones, of which 80% to 90% are seen a single time; roughly 4.5% belongs to the top ten. This CDR3 has 12 residues. V shed 5 bases and J shed 7 bases, with 11 bases lying between them. The germline CDR1 and CDR2 sequences are WSHSY and SAAADI.

The chain combines TRBV10-2 with TRBJ1-1; D possibly corresponds to TRBD1 (6 bases). The sample taken for sequencing was peripheral blood. The sequence was collected from a middle-aged woman who had recovered from COVID-19. CDR3 protein: CASSTQGIEAFF. The DNA of the CDR3 is TGCGCCAGCAGTACCCAGGGGATTGAAGCTTTCTTT.